This entry concerns a single T cell receptor beta chain. The authors' processing: Counts of nucleated cells, estimated from reference gene primer amplification, were obtained. This table comes from immunoSEQ multiplex PCR, and its TCRdb copy is limited to in-frame clones, with some not included. V and J calls and clone size come straight from that table; D and trimming were deduced from the DNA. The profile covers 12,000 to 15,000 clones, with approximately 87% appearing a single time and over 15% taken by the ten largest. This CDR3 contains 15 residues. CDR1 and CDR2 from the germline V gene are MNHEY and SVGAGI. Trimming cost V 6 bases and J 5 bases, with 20 bases left between them. The data were taken from a study of blood T cell repertoires in COVID-19. About the research overall: The United States, Italy and Spain supplied acute and convalescent COVID-19 samples. T cells, B-cell-depleted T cells, or PBMCs provided the cDNA or gDNA that served as material.

The TCR was taken from a man aged 35-49 years with active or convalescent COVID-19. This rearrangement joins TRBV6-5 to TRBJ2-7, with a weak D call TRBD1 (6 bases). Material: peripheral blood. The CDR3, as DNA: TGTGCCAGCAGCTACAGTGGGGGCTATCGTAACGAGCAGTACTTC. Translating gives CASSYSGGYRNEQYF.